Below are 20 T cell receptor beta chains sequenced from a single sample in a study of T cell repertoires in cytomegalovirus infection. Antigen specificity for these receptors is unknown. TCRdb re-analysed the reads in MiXCR, keeping a single row per CDR3 protein. The profile shows roughly 920,000 distinct CDR3 sequences, less than 40% of them singletons. This specimen consisted of cultured CD8+ T cells from PBMCs, obtained from culture after CMV antigen stimulation. These receptors came from a human donor in good health (CMV status not recorded). Some clones in this sample may be carry-over from other donors' samples.

J is TRBJ1-6 and V is TRBV7-2; 11 bases align to TRBD1. This CDR3 contains 14 residues. Germline CDR1 and CDR2: SGHTA and FQGNSA. The trim removed 8 bases at V and 10 bases at J, leaving 7 bases unmatched. CDR3 in amino acids: CASWTGGFLSPLHF. The CDR3 DNA is TGTGCCAGCTGGACAGGGGGCTTCTTGTCACCCCTCCACTTT.

The chain recombines TRBV13 with TRBJ2-1; 14 bases agree with TRBD2. V trimming: 8 bases; J trimming: 8 bases; junction bases outside the gene matches: 5. CDR3 length: 14 residues. CDR1 and CDR2 (germline): PRHDT, FYEKMQ (reference sequence). The CDR3 is CASRLAGGIDEQFF. The CDR3 region has the DNA TGTGCCAGCCGACTAGCGGGGGGGATCGATGAGCAGTTCTTC.

This clonotype was observed a handful of times. The chain uses TRBV20-1 and TRBJ1-2; 12 bases map to TRBD1. The CDR3 has 16 residues. V was clipped by 5 bases and J by 4 bases; unmatched bases: 11. The germline V gene has CDR1 DFQATT and CDR2 SNEGSKA (reference sequence). CDR3: CSAFGTGGYLPYGYTF. The CDR3 bases are TGCAGTGCTTTCGGGACAGGGGGCTATCTCCCCTATGGCTACACCTTC.

This clonotype has ten or more counts. The chain links TRBV7-6 to TRBJ2-5; TRBD2 aligns across 12 bases. This CDR3 spans 18 amino acids. Germline CDR1 SGHVS, CDR2 FNYEAQ. The V gene end was trimmed by 5 bases and the J gene end by 0 bases; junction bases not matched to a gene: 10. The CDR3 bases are TGTGCCAGCAGCCCCGGGACTAGCGGGCTTAGGTACCAAGAGACCCAGTACTTC. Amino acids: CASSPGTSGLRYQETQYF.

This CDR3 is CASSWTSGVLIGTDTQYF. CDR3 nucleotide sequence: TGTGCCAGCAGTTGGACTAGCGGGGTTCTAATTGGCACAGATACGCAGTATTTT. The chain uses TRBV6-2 or TRBV6-3 and TRBJ2-3, with TRBD2 matching over 12 bases. Germline values: CDR1 MNHEY, CDR2 SVGEGT. Unmatched junction bases numbered 9, after V lost 4 bases and J lost 1 base. The CDR3 runs to 18 residues.

The rearrangement joins TRBV27 to TRBJ2-3; maybe TRBD1 (5 bases). V was cut by 5 bases and J by 2 bases, with 14 bases left in between. The CDR3 covers 15 residues. The germline V gene has CDR1 MNHEY and CDR2 SMNVEV (reference sequence). The CDR3 bases are TGTGCCAGCAGTACCCAAGACAGCAACACAGATACGCAGTATTTT. Its translation: CASSTQDSNTDTQYF.

The chain uses TRBV12-3 or TRBV12-4 and TRBJ2-3; D ambiguous. Between the trimmed V and J ends, which lost 6 bases and 5 bases, there was a span of 12 bases. The CDR3 runs 13 residues. The CDR3 loop is CASSDSSEDTQYF. In DNA, the CDR3 is TGTGCCAGCAGCGACTCGTCCGAAGATACGCAGTATTTT.

This clonotype has at least ten counts. In nucleotides, the CDR3 is TGTGCCAGTAGTATAGATCCAGGGGGGAACACTGAAGCTTTCTTT. Its protein product is CASSIDPGGNTEAFF. This rearrangement joins TRBV19 to TRBJ1-1, with 7 bases lining up with TRBD1. The CDR3 is 15 residues long. V was pared by 0 bases and J by 1 base, with 2 bases of the junction left unmatched. Germline V lookup: CDR1 LNHDA, CDR2 SQIVND (reference sequence).

Turning to this clonotype: A much larger clonotype is one base distant, so this may be a read error. V is TRBV12-5 and J is TRBJ1-1, with 11 positions matching TRBD1. The CDR3 is 14 residues long. The V gene's germline CDR1 is LGHNT and CDR2 FRNRAP. In nucleotides, the CDR3 is TGTGTTAGTACCGGACAGGGGGCAAACACTGAAGCTTTCTTT. This encodes CVSTGQGANTEAFF. Together with reference TRBV12-5 and TRBJ1-1, the CDR3 gives the full variable domain: DARVTQTPRHKVTEMGQEVTMRCQPILGHNTVFWYRQTMMQGLELLAYFRNRAPLDDSGMPKDRFSAEMPDATLATLKIQPSEPRDSAVYFCVSTGQGANTEAFFGQGTRLTVV.

The chain uses TRBV7-3 and TRBJ1-1; the D is unclear. The CDR3 totals 11 residues. Germline V gene lookup returns CDR1 SGHTA and CDR2 FQGTGA. V was clipped by 7 bases and J by 10 bases, with 13 bases between them. The CDR3 protein is CASTYMGGAFF. CDR3 in DNA: TGTGCCAGCACCTATATGGGAGGAGCTTTCTTT.

This clonotype was seen ten or more times. This chain links TRBV12-3 or TRBV12-4 with TRBJ2-3, with D possibly being TRBD2 (7 bases). The CDR3 contains 14 residues. Trimming pared 1 base from V and 5 bases from J, leaving 10 bases between. The CDR3 loop reads CASSLGGGLDTQYF. The DNA of the CDR3 is TGTGCCAGCAGTTTAGGCGGGGGCTTAGATACGCAGTATTTT.

This clonotype was counted only a few times. The V call is TRBV27, the J call TRBJ2-7; D gene unclear. The germline gives CDR1 MNHEY, CDR2 SMNVEV (reference sequence). This CDR3 comprises 13 residues. The V end was cut by 5 bases, the J end by 7 bases, with 15 bases between. The DNA for the CDR3 is TGTGCCAGCAGTCCCTCCCCGACCTGGGAGCAGTACGTC. Its protein product is CASSPSPTWEQYV.

The rearrangement uses TRBV13 and TRBJ1-3; a weak D match, TRBD1 (6 bases). Between the trimmed V and J ends, which lost 5 bases and 7 bases, there was a span of 18 bases. The V gene's germline CDR1 is PRHDT and CDR2 FYEKMQ (reference sequence). The CDR3 contains 15 residues. The CDR3, as DNA: TGTGCCAGCAGCCTACAGGGTGGGTGGATGAACACCATATATTTT. It specifies CASSLQGGWMNTIYF. The entire variable domain, with the rest obtained from reference TRBV13 and TRBJ1-3, is as follows: AAGVIQSPRHLIKEKRETATLKCYPIPRHDTVYWYQQGPGQDPQFLISFYEKMQSDKGSIPDRFSAQQFSDYHSELNMSSLELGDSALYFCASSLQGGWMNTIYFGEGSWLTVV.

This rearrangement joins TRBV6-2 or TRBV6-3 to TRBJ1-2, with D possibly matching TRBD1 (6 bases). In germline, CDR1 is MNHEY, CDR2 SVGEGT. The CDR3 totals 15 residues. Deletions cut 7 bases from V and 7 bases from J, with 22 bases between. DNA for the CDR3: TGTGCCAGCACCGAACCCACTACAGGGAAGATTGGCTACACCTTC. Its protein product is CASTEPTTGKIGYTF.

This clonotype showed up just once. The chain has TRBV5-5 and TRBJ1-2; no reliable D call. Germline CDR1 is SGHKS and CDR2 is YYEKEE (reference sequence). This CDR3 region has 13 residues. Between the trimmed V and J ends, which lost 2 bases and 4 bases, there was a span of 9 bases. In nucleotides, the CDR3 is TGTGCCAGCAGCTTTCTTCGTTTCTATGGCTACACCTTC. It encodes CASSFLRFYGYTF.

This clonotype came up many times. The chain uses TRBV7-6 and TRBJ2-1; D perhaps matches TRBD2 (8 bases). CDR3 length: 17 amino acids. V shed 1 base and J shed 0 bases, with 13 bases lying between them. Germline V gene lookup returns CDR1 SGHVS and CDR2 FNYEAQ. As DNA, the CDR3 is TGTGCCAGCAGCTTAGAGACAGGGACTAGCTCCTACAATGAGCAGTTCTTC. This sequence encodes CASSLETGTSSYNEQFF.

This clonotype was counted many times. V usage is TRBV7-2 and J usage is TRBJ1-3; TRBD1 is a possible D gene (5 bases). The germline V gene has CDR1 SGHTA and CDR2 FQGNSA. The CDR3 contains 15 residues. V lost 1 base, J lost 4 bases, and 11 bases lay in between. The CDR3 nucleotides read TGTGCCAGCAGCTTAGTTGGGGGGGACGGAAACACCATATATTTT. It yields the protein CASSLVGGDGNTIYF.

The chain links TRBV7-8 to TRBJ2-1; TRBD1 or TRBD2 may be the D gene (6 bases each). With 3 bases removed from V and 8 bases from J, the gap between germline ends came to 23 bases. The CDR3 length is 17 residues. Germline V gene lookup returns CDR1 SGHVS and CDR2 FQNEAQ. The CDR3 is CASSFPKGGHSSDEQFF. The CDR3 bases are TGTGCCAGCAGCTTCCCTAAGGGGGGACACTCTAGTGATGAGCAGTTCTTC.

The genes are TRBV6-6 and TRBJ2-1; 13 bases match TRBD2. Germline-derived CDR1 and CDR2 are MNHNY and SVGAGI (reference sequence). This CDR3 is built from 19 residues. V shed 4 bases and J 2 bases; nucleotides not matched to a gene: 11. The CDR3 DNA sequence: TGTGCCAGCAGTTCTCGTCCCGGGACTAGCGGGGAAACCTACAATGAGCAGTTCTTC. It specifies CASSSRPGTSGETYNEQFF.

This chain joins TRBV6-1 and TRBJ2-3; 8 bases match TRBD2. This CDR3 is built from 16 residues. V was pared by 3 bases and J by 1 base, with 6 bases of the junction left unmatched. Looked up from germline, CDR1 is MNHNS and CDR2 is SASEGT. The CDR3 loop is CASSDVRAGGTDTQYF. For the CDR3, the DNA is TGTGCCAGCAGTGATGTGAGAGCGGGGGGCACAGATACGCAGTATTTT.